The clone carrying this TCR beta chain was found once. Its antigen is still unknown. As the CDR3 is not closed by the conserved phenylalanine or tryptophan, this likely results from a read error. The DNA is omitted, as the CDR3 cannot be located on it reliably, and the CDR3 follows TCRdb's listing. This entry is derived from a study of Graves' ophthalmopathy and Graves' hyperthyroidism. Study findings and constraints: Ophthalmopathy progression was predicted with under 71% sensitivity and 72.22% specificity.

Researchers took RNA transcripts and amplified TCR beta CDR3 regions from them. First-round RT-PCR employed HTBI primers, with a second-round multiplex PCR after it. TCRdb reanalysed the multiplex PCR reads using MiXCR and keeps one entry per CDR3 protein. Of approximately 41,000 distinct CDR3 sequences in the sample, 45% to 60% were seen once. The CDR3 length is 15 residues, termini included. CDR1 is SNHLY and CDR2 is FYNNEI in the germline V gene. The receptor comes from an adult man with Graves' ophthalmopathy. The chain recombines TRBV2 with TRBJ2-2; the table names TRBD1, a call not compared with the DNA. The specimen sequenced was peripheral blood. CDR3 protein: CASVGQGAVNGEPFS.